This TCR beta chain came from a study of OX40 agonist ivuxolimab in advanced cancers. Study at large: Patients took ivuxolimab, an agonistic anti-OX40 (CD134) antibody.

Germline V gene lookup returns CDR1 SGHDN and CDR2 FVKESK. The length of the CDR3 is 16 residues. The V end lost 4 bases, the J end lost 0 bases, and 13 bases lay between the germline ends. TCRdb's table, derived via immunoSEQ multiplex PCR, lists solely in-frame clones and lacks some. The top ten clones hold roughly 12% of a sample with 60,000 to 65,000 clones, approximately 89% of them seen once. This sequence joins TRBV14 and TRBJ2-4; a possible D gene is TRBD2 (6 bases). The TCR comes from an adult with an advanced solid tumor such as melanoma, head and neck, liver or kidney cancer. Sequencing used CD4+ or CD8+ T cells sorted from blood, obtained in a trial of the OX40 agonist ivuxolimab. The CDR3 is CASSRAAGLAKNIQYF. CDR3 bases: TGTGCCAGCAGCCGAGCGGCGGGGTTAGCCAAAAACATTCAGTACTTC. Based on the CDR3 plus reference TRBV14 and TRBJ2-4, the full variable domain is EAGVTQFPSHSVIEKGQTVTLRCDPISGHDNLYWYRRVMGKEIKFLLHFVKESKQDESGMPNNRFLAERTGGTYSTLKVQPAELEDSGVYFCASSRAAGLAKNIQYFGAGTRLSVL.